The 21 T cell receptor beta chains below were found in one sample sequenced in a study of CD8 T cells in ankylosing spondylitis. TCRdb passed the 5' RACE reads through MiXCR, listing each CDR3 protein once. The sample yields 300,000 to 350,000 distinct CDR3 sequences, more than 20% seen once. The sample was blood, either unsorted or a sorted T cell fraction (not recorded which). These receptors all stem from a female donor with ankylosing spondylitis or in good health (not recorded which).

The V call is TRBV12-3 or TRBV12-4, the J call TRBJ1-4; 8 bases line up with TRBD1. V lost 6 bases and J lost 6; bases outside the gene matches: 6. This CDR3 contains 14 residues. The CDR3 bases are TGTGCCAGCAGCTACGACAGGGGAGATGAAAAACTGTTTTTT. It specifies CASSYDRGDEKLFF.

This clonotype showed up just a few times. The V gene is TRBV11-1, the J gene TRBJ1-2; D gene uncertain. The CDR3 loop spans 13 amino acids. The germline CDR1 and CDR2 sequences are SGHAT and FQDESV (reference sequence). Trimming left V 5 bases short and J 3 bases short, with 10 bases between. The CDR3 is CASSPDGHYGYTF. In DNA form, the CDR3 reads TGTGCCAGCAGCCCGGACGGACACTATGGCTACACCTTC.

This clonotype was detected a few times. The chain is built from TRBV7-8 and TRBJ2-1; the D is unclear. Germline V gives CDR1 SGHVS, CDR2 FQNEAQ. The CDR3 runs 10 residues. Trimming took off 5 bases at V and 10 bases at J, with 6 bases between the two ends. The CDR3 reads CASSNHEQFF. DNA for the CDR3: TGTGCCAGCAGCAACCACGAGCAGTTCTTC.

This clonotype was seen many times. Here the CDR3 reads CSARADRVEAFF. CDR3 DNA sequence: TGCAGTGCTAGGGCAGACAGAGTTGAAGCTTTCTTT. The chain couples TRBV20-1 to TRBJ1-1, with D tentatively TRBD1 (5 bases). The CDR3 length is 12 residues. Between the trimmed V and J ends, which lost 3 bases and 7 bases, there was a span of 12 bases. Germline lookup yields CDR1 DFQATT and CDR2 SNEGSKA (reference sequence).

The chain employs TRBV5-3 and TRBJ2-1; TRBD1 is a possible D gene (9 bases). TRBV5-3 is designated an ORF whose function remains uncertain. Trimming pared 3 bases from V and 2 bases from J, leaving 21 bases between. The CDR3 is 18 residues long. CDR3 coding DNA: TGTGCCAGAAGCTCGACAGGGGGGACGGGAGGGCCCTACAATGAGCAGTTCTTC. Protein product: CARSSTGGTGGPYNEQFF.

This chain connects TRBV20-1 to TRBJ2-7; the match to TRBD1 covers 12 bases. CDR3 size: 16 residues. V lost 5 bases to trimming and J lost 2 bases; unmatched junction nucleotides: 10. CDR1 is DFQATT and CDR2 is SNEGSKA in the germline V gene (reference sequence). Written as DNA, the CDR3 is TGCAGTGCTTTTCCCGGGACAGGGGGCCCTACCTACGAGCAGTACTTC. This encodes CSAFPGTGGPTYEQYF.

This clonotype was recorded at least ten times. The V call is TRBV20-1, the J call TRBJ2-2; 8 bases align to TRBD2. Germline CDR1 reads DFQATT; CDR2 reads SNEGSKA (reference sequence). This CDR3 is built from 13 residues. Trimming removed 5 bases from V and 4 bases from J; junction bases left unmatched: 3. The CDR3: CSASGTSTGELFF. The CDR3 DNA reads as TGCAGTGCTTCCGGGACTAGCACCGGGGAGCTGTTTTTT.

In its sample, this clonotype was seen many times. V and J are TRBV11-2 and TRBJ1-2; D gene unclear. V lost 1 base, J lost 5 bases, and 23 bases lay in between. The V gene's germline CDR1 is SGHAT and CDR2 FQNNGV. The CDR3 has 18 residues. CDR3 coding DNA: TGTGCCAGCAGCTTAGGGGCCGTTCCCCACGGAGCCCTTTATGGCTACACCTTC. Protein: CASSLGAVPHGALYGYTF.

This chain joins TRBV29-1 and TRBJ2-1; 7 nucleotides line up with TRBD2. The CDR3 extends over 17 amino acids. Germline V gives CDR1 SQVTM, CDR2 ANQGSEA. The ends lost 3 bases at V and 4 bases at J; junction bases unmatched: 15. In nucleotides, the CDR3 is TGCAGCGTTGAGTCCCGACTGGGTCTAGCGGCATACAATGAGCAGTTCTTC. Translated: CSVESRLGLAAYNEQFF.

The chain uses TRBV5-1 and TRBJ2-2; D possibly corresponds to TRBD1 (5 bases). Looked up from germline, CDR1 is SGHRS and CDR2 is YFSETQ. The CDR3 runs to 14 residues. Trimming pared 0 bases from V and 7 bases from J, leaving 10 bases between. The CDR3 sequence: CASSLGQGGGELFF. The CDR3 nucleotides are TGCGCCAGCAGCTTGGGGCAGGGCGGCGGGGAGCTGTTTTTT.

This clonotype was picked up many times. As DNA, the CDR3 is TGCAGTGCTAGAGACCTAGACAGGGGGCGAGAGACCCAGTACTTC. Its protein is CSARDLDRGRETQYF. The J gene is TRBJ2-5, the V gene TRBV20-1; the match to TRBD1 covers 10 bases. Germline V gene data show CDR1 as DFQATT and CDR2 as SNEGSKA (reference sequence). This CDR3 spans 15 amino acids. V shed 0 bases, J shed 4 bases, and the junction held 5 bases outside the gene matches.

This clonotype was picked up a small number of times. The chain couples TRBV20-1 to TRBJ1-2; D not resolved. CDR1 and CDR2 from the germline V gene are DFQATT and SNEGSKA (reference sequence). The V gene lost 6 bases and the J gene lost 3 bases, with 8 bases spanning the gap. The CDR3 has 11 amino acids. The CDR3 DNA reads TGCAGTGCCAATATGGACTATGGCTACACCTTC. Translated: CSANMDYGYTF.

CDR3 loop: CSARDQRSLPRNEQYF. CDR3 DNA sequence: TGCAGTGCTAGAGATCAGCGTTCACTGCCCCGAAACGAGCAGTACTTC. V usage is TRBV20-1 and J usage is TRBJ2-7, with no clear D. The CDR3 spans 16 residues. The germline V gene has CDR1 DFQATT and CDR2 SNEGSKA (reference sequence). V dropped 0 bases and J dropped 5 bases, with 20 bases sitting between them.

The chain is built from TRBV5-1 and TRBJ1-2; tentative D call: TRBD1 (5 bases). The V end was cut by 3 bases, the J end by 0 bases, with 21 bases between. Per the germline V gene, CDR1 is SGHRS and CDR2 is YFSETQ. This CDR3 has 18 amino acids. DNA of the CDR3: TGCGCCAGCAGCTCCGTGATGGGACGGTTAATACCTAACTATGGCTACACCTTC. Protein: CASSSVMGRLIPNYGYTF.

This chain uses TRBV19 with TRBJ2-5; D may match TRBD1 or TRBD2 (5 bases each). V gave up 7 bases and J gave up 5 bases, with 17 bases separating them. The CDR3 runs to 14 residues. The germline V gene encodes CDR1 LNHDA and CDR2 SQIVND (reference sequence). The CDR3 nucleotides are TGTGCCAGTACCCTGGGACCGCACACGGAGACCCAGTACTTC. Translated: CASTLGPHTETQYF.

The chain is built from TRBV27 and TRBJ2-1, with TRBD2 identical over 9 bases. Looked up from germline, CDR1 is MNHEY and CDR2 is SMNVEV (reference sequence). This CDR3 is built from 15 residues. V lost 2 bases and J lost 7; bases outside the gene matches: 6. The CDR3 protein is CASSLRLAGWNEQFF. The CDR3 DNA follows: TGTGCCAGCAGTTTACGGCTAGCGGGATGGAATGAGCAGTTCTTC.

This clonotype turned up a few times. The chain couples TRBV6-2 or TRBV6-3 to TRBJ2-5, with 7 bases lining up with TRBD2. The junction had 12 bases not matched to a gene; V was cut back by 4 bases and J by 7 bases. This CDR3 spans 15 amino acids. In germline, CDR1 is MNHEY, CDR2 SVGEGT. CDR3 amino acids: CASSSFDGRHATQYF. In DNA, the CDR3 is TGTGCCAGCAGTTCCTTTGACGGGAGGCATGCGACCCAGTACTTC.

The chain couples TRBV12-3 or TRBV12-4 to TRBJ2-2; perhaps TRBD1 as D (5 bases). Trimming took 6 bases from V and 4 from J, leaving 18 bases between them. The CDR3 contains 16 residues. CDR3 residues: CASSYSQVEATGELFF. CDR3 in DNA: TGTGCCAGCAGCTATTCACAGGTTGAGGCCACCGGGGAGCTGTTTTTT.

This clonotype appeared a few times. This chain joins TRBV12-3 or TRBV12-4 and TRBJ1-1; D call uncertain. V was trimmed by 3 bases and J by 2 bases, leaving 19 bases between them. This CDR3 is 17 amino acids long. The CDR3 DNA reads TGTGCCAGCAGTTTCGTCCCACACTTTTGGCTAAACACTGAAGCTTTCTTT. It yields the protein CASSFVPHFWLNTEAFF.

This clonotype was seen repeatedly, ten times or more. The J gene is TRBJ2-2, the V gene TRBV9, with a weak D call TRBD1 (6 bases). With 4 bases removed from V and 2 bases from J, the gap between germline ends came to 12 bases. Germline lookup yields CDR1 SGDLS and CDR2 YYNGEE. The CDR3 totals 15 residues. The CDR3 region is CASSPRDKNTGELFF. The CDR3 coding sequence is TGTGCCAGCAGCCCCAGGGACAAAAACACCGGGGAGCTGTTTTTT.

This clonotype was counted ten times or more. The J gene is TRBJ1-6, the V gene TRBV2; D is undetermined. V was cut by 0 bases and J by 7 bases, with 10 bases left in between. There are 15 residues in the CDR3. The germline V gene has CDR1 SNHLY and CDR2 FYNNEI. The CDR3 reads CASSEARTANSPLHF. DNA for the CDR3: TGTGCCAGCAGTGAAGCCCGGACGGCAAATTCACCCCTCCACTTT.